This T cell receptor beta chain appears in the sequencing data of a study of cytomegalovirus exposure and HLA in healthy donors. V was pared by 2 bases and J by 6 bases, with 10 bases between. CDR1 SGHDN and CDR2 FVKESK come from the germline V gene. The CDR3 totals 14 residues. The validation cohort, a group of more than 100 subjects, included the donors and was separate from the roughly 700-subject first cohort. The repertoire was sequenced with immunoSEQ multiplex PCR; TCRdb's copy has only in-frame clones and lacks some. The sample holds some 100,000 clones, about 91% seen once. This clonotype was obtained from a man aged 18 to 35 in good health and CMV-seronegative. The specimen was PBMCs. The chain carries TRBV14 and TRBJ2-2; D might be TRBD2 (6 bases). DNA of the CDR3: TGTGCCAGCAGCCAATGGTCGGGGGCCGGGGAGCTGTTTTTT. Encoded protein: CASSQWSGAGELFF.